A single sample gave rise to the 24 T cell receptor beta chains below, sequenced in a study of cytotoxic CD8 clonotypes in ibrutinib-treated CLL. Clones were read by immunoSEQ multiplex PCR, and TCRdb kept only the in-frame ones, dropping some. The repertoire holds around 21,000 clones, with 74% as singletons. The sample was PBMCs, taken before ibrutinib treatment. Receptor source: a human donor with chronic lymphocytic leukemia.

Written as DNA, the CDR3 is TGTGCCAGTAGTATAGGTGCGCAGGGCGCCTACAATGAGCAGTTCTTC. Translated, it gives CASSIGAQGAYNEQFF. The chain recombines TRBV19 with TRBJ2-1; TRBD1 might be the D (5 bases). This CDR3 region has 16 residues. Germline V CDR1 and CDR2: LNHDA, SQIVND (reference sequence). The V gene lost 1 base and the J gene lost 2 bases, with 12 bases spanning the gap. The full variable domain, with the rest looked up from reference TRBV19 and TRBJ2-1, is DGGITQSPKYLFRKEGQNVTLSCEQNLNHDAMYWYRQDPGQGLRLIYYSQIVNDFQKGDIAEGYSVSREKKESFPLTVTSAQKNPTAFYLCASSIGAQGAYNEQFFGPGTRLTVL.

This clone is judged medium-sized. The chain joins TRBV2 to TRBJ1-5, with 7 bases that match TRBD1. This CDR3 region has 14 residues. CDR1 and CDR2 from the germline V gene are SNHLY and FYNNEI. V lost 7 bases, J lost 2 bases, and 5 bases stayed unmatched. In nucleotides, the CDR3 is TGTGCCAGCAAGACAGGGAGTGGCAATCAGCCCCAGCATTTT. Its translation is CASKTGSGNQPQHF.

The V and J genes are TRBV7-9 and TRBJ2-7; D perhaps matches TRBD2 (5 bases). The CDR3 contains 14 residues. The V gene's germline CDR1 is SEHNR and CDR2 FQNEAQ (reference sequence). V lost 6 bases to trimming and J lost 7 bases, with 19 bases between them. The CDR3 is CASREARDRGEQYF. The CDR3 nucleotides read TGTGCCAGCAGGGAAGCAAGAGATAGAGGGGAGCAGTACTTC.

V is TRBV5-4 and J is TRBJ2-7; D is undetermined. Germline V gene sequence: CDR1 SGHNT, CDR2 YYREEE (reference sequence). The CDR3 covers 14 residues. With 0 bases removed from V and 2 bases from J, the gap between germline ends came to 9 bases. The CDR3 protein is CASSLGTPAYEQYF. In nucleotides, the CDR3 is TGTGCCAGCAGCTTGGGTACCCCTGCCTACGAGCAGTACTTC.

The CDR3 protein is CASSVGDFPYEQYF. DNA for the CDR3: TGTGCCAGCAGCGTAGGGGACTTCCCCTACGAGCAGTACTTC. The J gene is TRBJ2-7, the V gene TRBV9; tentative D call: TRBD2 (6 bases). The CDR3 covers 14 residues. Trimming left V 0 bases short and J 2 bases short, with 9 bases between. The germline CDR1 and CDR2 sequences are SGDLS and YYNGEE.

The gene calls are TRBV9 and TRBJ2-1, with D tentatively TRBD2 (7 bases). Trimming removed 0 bases from V and 9 bases from J, with 16 bases in between. Germline V gene data show CDR1 as SGDLS and CDR2 as YYNGEE. This CDR3 contains 15 residues. CDR3 amino acids: CASSVGGRKDSEQFF. The CDR3, as DNA: TGTGCCAGCAGCGTAGGCGGGAGAAAGGACAGTGAGCAGTTCTTC. Variable domain in full (rest from reference TRBV9 and TRBJ2-1): DSGVTQTPKHLITATGQRVTLRCSPRSGDLSVYWYQQSLDQGLQFLIQYYNGEERAKGNILERFSAQQFPDLHSELNLSSLELGDSALYFCASSVGGRKDSEQFFGPGTRLTVL.

The chain joins TRBV28 to TRBJ2-7, with 7 bases fitting TRBD2. This CDR3 spans 16 amino acids. The V and J ends lost 5 bases and 2 bases, in that order; junction bases with no gene match: 12. CDR1 and CDR2 (germline): MDHEN, SYDVKM. The CDR3 sequence is CASSPGLGGSPYEQYF. CDR3 nucleotides: TGTGCCAGCAGTCCCGGACTAGGCGGGAGCCCCTACGAGCAGTACTTC.

The chain is built from TRBV19 and TRBJ1-4; possibly TRBD1 for D (5 bases). The CDR3 contains 15 residues. The V gene lost 5 bases and the J gene lost 2 bases, with 12 bases spanning the gap. Looked up from germline, CDR1 is LNHDA and CDR2 is SQIVND (reference sequence). CDR3 sequence (DNA): TGTGCCAGTAGTCGAGGGGCGAGGACTAATGAAAAACTGTTTTTT. Protein sequence: CASSRGARTNEKLFF.

V and J are TRBV28 and TRBJ2-5; D is unclear. This CDR3 region has 13 residues. V shed 5 bases and J shed 9 bases, with 16 bases lying between them. Looked up from germline, CDR1 is MDHEN and CDR2 is SYDVKM. The CDR3 protein is CASSLGPRRAQYF. Here the CDR3 DNA reads TGTGCCAGCAGTCTCGGGCCCCGCCGAGCCCAGTACTTC.

The chain is built from TRBV6-6 and TRBJ2-1; a weak D match, TRBD2 (6 bases). The CDR3 sequence is 14 residues long. Germline loops: CDR1 MNHNY, CDR2 SVGAGI (reference sequence). V was trimmed by 3 bases and J by 5 bases, leaving 11 bases between them. The CDR3 protein is CASSYSGLNNEQFF. CDR3 bases: TGTGCCAGCAGTTATTCGGGACTCAACAATGAGCAGTTCTTC.

The gene calls are TRBV30 and TRBJ2-1; no clear D gene. There are 11 residues in the CDR3. CDR1 is GTSNPN, CDR2 SVGIG, per germline (reference sequence). Between the trimmed V and J ends, which lost 0 bases and 10 bases, there was a span of 7 bases. This CDR3 reads CAWSVGWEQFF. CDR3 bases: TGTGCCTGGAGTGTTGGGTGGGAGCAGTTCTTC.

This chain links TRBV5-1 with TRBJ1-4; no clear D. With 9 bases removed from V and 0 bases from J, the gap between germline ends came to 12 bases. The length of the CDR3 is 14 residues. Germline values: CDR1 SGHRS, CDR2 YFSETQ. The CDR3 loop reads CATKGGATNEKLFF. CDR3 sequence (DNA): TGCGCCACCAAAGGTGGGGCAACTAATGAAAAACTGTTTTTT.

The chain joins TRBV19 to TRBJ1-1, with D hard to call. V lost 3 bases, J lost 3 bases, and 8 bases lay in between. Germline assignment: CDR1 LNHDA and CDR2 SQIVND (reference sequence). This CDR3 comprises 13 residues. CDR3 bases: TGTGCCAGTAGTATGATGGGGTACACTGAAGCTTTCTTT. It translates to CASSMMGYTEAFF.

The chain has TRBV5-4 and TRBJ2-3; no clear D. Trimming cost V 0 bases and J 0 bases, with 8 bases left between them. This CDR3 has 15 residues. Germline V gene lookup returns CDR1 SGHNT and CDR2 YYREEE (reference sequence). DNA of the CDR3: TGTGCCAGCAGCTTGGAGGTCGCTAGCACAGATACGCAGTATTTT. Its translation is CASSLEVASTDTQYF.

This clone was counted a few times. The J gene is TRBJ1-5, the V gene TRBV19; D may be TRBD1 (5 bases). V gave up 2 bases and J gave up 1 base, with 12 bases separating them. Germline V lookup: CDR1 LNHDA, CDR2 SQIVND (reference sequence). The CDR3 runs to 16 residues. Here the CDR3 DNA reads TGTGCCAGTAGTATAACCGGGACGGTAAGCAATCAGCCCCAGCATTTT. This sequence encodes CASSITGTVSNQPQHF. Full variable domain (remainder filled in from reference TRBV19 and TRBJ1-5): DGGITQSPKYLFRKEGQNVTLSCEQNLNHDAMYWYRQDPGQGLRLIYYSQIVNDFQKGDIAEGYSVSREKKESFPLTVTSAQKNPTAFYLCASSITGTVSNQPQHFGDGTRLSIL.

V and J are TRBV19 and TRBJ2-7; D unresolved. The CDR3 consists of 13 residues. Germline V CDR1 and CDR2: LNHDA, SQIVND (reference sequence). The V end lost 0 bases, the J end lost 2 bases, and 5 bases lay between the germline ends. DNA for the CDR3: TGTGCCAGTAGTATAGACTACGCCTACGAGCAGTACTTC. This encodes CASSIDYAYEQYF.

This sequence joins TRBV5-1 and TRBJ1-1; D is unclear. V dropped 4 bases and J dropped 1 base, with 11 bases sitting between them. The CDR3 loop spans 14 amino acids. CDR1 is SGHRS, CDR2 YFSETQ, per germline. The chain's CDR3 is CASSNGRTNTEAFF. The DNA of the CDR3 is TGCGCCAGCAGCAACGGGAGAACGAACACTGAAGCTTTCTTT.

This clone was picked up one time. The chain is built from TRBV28 and TRBJ1-4, with TRBD1 matching over 9 bases. V trimming: 5 bases; J trimming: 8 bases; junction bases outside the gene matches: 12. This CDR3 is built from 16 residues. The germline gives CDR1 MDHEN, CDR2 SYDVKM. The CDR3 DNA reads as TGTGCCAGCAGTGCCCCCCGGGACAGGGATTTGGAAAAACTGTTTTTT. Its translation: CASSAPRDRDLEKLFF.

V is TRBV10-3 and J is TRBJ2-1; D uncertain. The CDR3 loop spans 12 amino acids. Germline V lookup: CDR1 ENHRY, CDR2 SYGVKD. The germline V and J ends were trimmed by 6 bases and 6 bases, with 9 bases remaining between them. The CDR3 sequence: CAIRGDGNEQFF. The CDR3 DNA sequence: TGTGCCATCAGGGGCGACGGCAATGAGCAGTTCTTC.

This chain uses TRBV30 with TRBJ2-7; either TRBD1 or TRBD2 may fit D (7 bases each). Germline V gene data show CDR1 as GTSNPN and CDR2 as SVGIG (reference sequence). Deletions cut 1 base from V and 7 bases from J, with 17 bases between. The CDR3 has 14 residues. CDR3 DNA sequence: TGTGCCTGGAGTGCCAGGGGGGGCATTCTGGAGCAGTACTTC. It translates to CAWSARGGILEQYF.

The chain uses TRBV6-1 and TRBJ2-3, with 9 nucleotides matching TRBD2. Germline loops: CDR1 MNHNS, CDR2 SASEGT. The V and J ends lost 7 bases and 4 bases, in that order; junction bases with no gene match: 9. The CDR3 has 15 residues. Here the CDR3 reads CASTWAGGSADTQYF. CDR3 DNA: TGTGCCAGCACCTGGGCGGGGGGGAGCGCAGATACGCAGTATTTT.

The sample holds one count of this clone. The chain links TRBV6-4 to TRBJ1-1; D is ambiguous. This CDR3 is built from 13 residues. Per the germline V gene, CDR1 is MRHNA and CDR2 is SNTAGT. V lost 3 bases, J lost 3 bases, and 8 bases lay in between. CDR3 sequence: CASSEMRDTEAFF. The DNA of the CDR3 is TGTGCCAGCAGTGAGATGAGGGACACTGAAGCTTTCTTT.

This clone was counted a single time. The V call is TRBV4-3, the J call TRBJ2-1; D is perhaps TRBD2 (5 bases). The V and J ends lost 0 bases and 9 bases respectively, with 15 bases between them. The CDR3 runs to 15 residues. Germline CDR1 and CDR2: LGHNA and YSLEER. The CDR3, as DNA: TGCGCCAGCAGCCAAGATCCCCTCCCAAGCGGTGAGCAGTTCTTC. This codes for CASSQDPLPSGEQFF.

CDR3 loop: CASRQLQGTISSGANVLTF. Here the CDR3 DNA reads TGTGCCAGCAGACAATTACAGGGGACCATAAGCTCTGGGGCCAACGTCCTGACTTTC. This rearrangement joins TRBV28 to TRBJ2-6; 7 bases align to TRBD1. Per the germline V gene, CDR1 is MDHEN and CDR2 is SYDVKM. The CDR3 loop spans 19 amino acids. V dropped 6 bases and J dropped 0; count of bases not matched to a gene: 14. Variable domain in full (rest from reference TRBV28 and TRBJ2-6): DVKVTQSSRYLVKRTGEKVFLECVQDMDHENMFWYRQDPGLGLRLIYFSYDVKMKEKGDIPEGYSVSREKKERFSLILESASTNQTSMYLCASRQLQGTISSGANVLTFGAGSRLTVL.